The entry that follows covers one TCR beta chain sequence. Its target is not known. This entry is derived from a study of identical twins. Findings and caveats of the study: Compared with unrelated sharing, twin-shared out-of-frame alpha sequences had more low-probability sequences.

The CDR3 has 17 residues. Per the germline V gene, CDR1 is MNHNS and CDR2 is SASEGT. V gave up 0 bases and J gave up 6 bases, with 21 bases separating them. TCRdb processed the 5' RACE reads anew with MiXCR; each CDR3 protein has one entry. Among more than 350,000 distinct CDR3 sequences listed, roughly 10% were seen once. Sequencing input: naive T cells sorted from blood. The TCR comes from a woman between 45 and 65 years old in good health. The chain recombines TRBV6-1 with TRBJ2-7; a weak D match, TRBD1 (8 bases). CDR3 region: CASSEALRTGRVSEQYF. Written as DNA, the CDR3 is TGTGCCAGCAGTGAAGCGCTTCGGACAGGGAGGGTCTCCGAGCAGTACTTC.